This entry features one TCR beta chain sequence. Germline CDR1 and CDR2: MNHEY and SMNVEV (reference sequence). The CDR3 spans 17 residues. The junction had 7 bases not matched to a gene; V was cut back by 3 bases and J by 0 bases. Repertoires were generated with immunoSEQ multiplex PCR, while TCRdb's copy carries only in-frame clones and drops some. The sample yields 600,000 to 700,000 clones, approximately 73% seen once. These data are taken from a study of shared clonotypes between healthy human individuals. The CD4+ fraction was divided into a CD45RA+ naive subset and a CD45RA-negative memory subset.

This TCR derives from a woman aged 25 to 45 in good health. The specimen was memory CD4+ T cells sorted from blood. The subset: CD45RA-negative fraction. The V gene is TRBV27, the J gene TRBJ2-4; TRBD1 aligns across 8 bases. CDR3 region: CASSLRTGNGAKNIQYF. DNA for the CDR3: TGTGCCAGCAGTTTGAGGACAGGGAATGGAGCCAAAAACATTCAGTACTTC.